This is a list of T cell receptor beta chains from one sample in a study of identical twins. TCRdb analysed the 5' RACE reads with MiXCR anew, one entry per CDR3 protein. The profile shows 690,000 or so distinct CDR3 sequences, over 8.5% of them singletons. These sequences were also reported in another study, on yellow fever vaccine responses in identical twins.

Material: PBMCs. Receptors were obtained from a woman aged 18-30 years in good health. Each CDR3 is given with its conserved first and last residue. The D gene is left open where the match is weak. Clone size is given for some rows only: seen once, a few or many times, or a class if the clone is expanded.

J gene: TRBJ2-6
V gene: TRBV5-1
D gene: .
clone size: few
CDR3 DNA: TGCGCCAGCAGCTTGGAAGGTGGGGTCTCTGGGGCCAACGTCCTGACTTTC
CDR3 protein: CASSLEGGVSGANVLTF

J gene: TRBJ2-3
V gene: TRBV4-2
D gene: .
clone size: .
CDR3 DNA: TGTGCCAGCAGCCAAGTTGAGCCCAGCACAGATACGCAGTATTTT
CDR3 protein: CASSQVEPSTDTQYF

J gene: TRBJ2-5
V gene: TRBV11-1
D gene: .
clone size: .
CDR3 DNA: TGTGCCAGCAGTCAGACGTGGGGAACGGAAGAGACCCAGTACTTC
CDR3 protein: CASSQTWGTEETQYF

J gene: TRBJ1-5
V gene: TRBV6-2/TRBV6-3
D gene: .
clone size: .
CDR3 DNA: TGTGCCAGCAGTTCCCCAGGGGAGTGGAGCAATCAGCCCCAGCATTTT
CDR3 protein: CASSSPGEWSNQPQHF

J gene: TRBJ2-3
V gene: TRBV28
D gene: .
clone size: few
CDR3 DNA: TGTGCCAGCAGACTATTCGTGGCGGGGGCCTCAGATACGCAGTATTTT
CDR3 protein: CASRLFVAGASDTQYF

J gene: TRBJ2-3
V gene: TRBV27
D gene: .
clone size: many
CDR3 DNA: TGTGCCAGCAGTAAACTAGTAGTCGGGGGCGATACGCAGTATTTT
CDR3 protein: CASSKLVVGGDTQYF

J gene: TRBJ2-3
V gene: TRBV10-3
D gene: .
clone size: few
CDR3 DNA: TGTGCCATCAACCGGGACAGCACAGATACGCAGTATTTT
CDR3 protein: CAINRDSTDTQYF

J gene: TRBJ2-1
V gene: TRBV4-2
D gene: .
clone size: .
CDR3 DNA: TGTGCCAGCAGCCAAGTACCCGGGAGAACCTACAATGAGCAGTTCTTC
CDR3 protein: CASSQVPGRTYNEQFF

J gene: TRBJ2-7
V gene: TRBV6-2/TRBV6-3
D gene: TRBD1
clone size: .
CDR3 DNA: TGTGCCAGCACCCGGGACAGCGCCTACGAGCAGTACTTC
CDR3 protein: CASTRDSAYEQYF

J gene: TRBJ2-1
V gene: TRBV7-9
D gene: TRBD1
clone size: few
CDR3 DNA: TGTGCCAGCAGCCTATCCGGGACAGGGATATTCAATGAGCAGTTCTTC
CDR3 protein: CASSLSGTGIFNEQFF

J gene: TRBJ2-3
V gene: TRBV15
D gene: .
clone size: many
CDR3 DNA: TGTGCCACCCTACGGGCGGGGGCTGAAGATACGCAGTATTTT
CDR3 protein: CATLRAGAEDTQYF